The sequence of this T cell receptor (beta chain) was determined in a study of blood T cell repertoires in COVID-19. Here immunoSEQ multiplex PCR was the method, and the copy in TCRdb shows in-frame clones only, minus some. The sample shows fewer than 200,000 clones, 75% to 80% of them seen only once. The junction had 8 bases not matched to a gene; V was cut back by 3 bases and J by 10 bases. Germline V gene lookup returns CDR1 ENHRY and CDR2 SYGVKD. This CDR3 has 14 residues. The table lists this clone with a few counts. The TCR originated in a woman in her 70s with acute or convalescent COVID-19. V usage is TRBV10-3 and J usage is TRBJ1-1; 10 positions match TRBD1. The sequencing sample was made of peripheral blood. In DNA form, the CDR3 reads TGTGCCATCAGTGACCCCGACAGGGGGCTGAGAGCTTTCTTT. It specifies CAISDPDRGLRAFF.